This T cell receptor beta chain came from a study of cytomegalovirus exposure and HLA in healthy donors (dated by TCRdb to the late 2010s). Background for the entire study: According to an earlier analysis of 587 of the donors, about 180 million T cells yielded roughly 110 million unique TCR beta sequences and approximately 300 Gb of sequence data. Roughly 300 gigabases of sequencing data and 70 million to 100 million unique TCR sequences made up an early release that covered 500 to 700 HLA-typed donors. Of the 300 to 450 genotyped donors, roughly 80% fell in the genetic ancestry cluster associated with self-reported Caucasian donors. The study aimed to test whether signatures of past pathogen exposure could be identified by cataloging public T cell receptors. The T cell repertoires of 666 subjects were profiled by immunosequencing and related to cytomegalovirus serostatus. Along with the approximately 700-subject first cohort, a separate validation cohort of around 110 different subjects was used. The study combined high-throughput TCR immunosequencing, statistical association of individual TCRs with disease status, and machine learning to predict cytomegalovirus infection status. In a later analysis, previously published TCR beta repertoires from more than 500 donors were re-analyzed and high-resolution HLA genotyping was added so that TCR occurrence patterns could be studied. In the later analysis, no new phenotypic data were used to find candidate immune exposures; instead, reliance was placed on TCR beta sequences and their occurrence across donors. An earlier analysis of roughly 600 of the donors used high-throughput TCR beta sequencing to judge whether each TCR beta V gene segment behaved as functional or pseudogenic. Donor age, sex, ethnicity and CMV serostatus were collected together with the repertoire data. Genome-wide SNP genotypes for about 65% of the 666 donors were used in a later genetic analysis, which treated that subset as a discovery cohort. All discovery cohort repertoires had been generated using a single sequencing platform. Class I and class II HLA loci were covered by the typing at four-digit resolution. The number of donors typed differed by locus, with roughly 629-640 for A, B, C, DRB1 and DQB1, 522 for DQA1, nearly 610 for DPA1, and some 440 for DPB1. A handful of DR-DQ haplotypes were handled as single units for association and clustering because linkage in the cohort was strong. Among around 400 genotyped donors of the cohort, an average of around 250,000 unique TCR beta nucleotide sequences was sequenced per donor, of which 15% to 20% were non-productive. Here is what the overall study found, with its caveats: In both the original and validation cohorts, the classifier was reported to diagnose cytomegalovirus status with high specificity and sensitivity. The earlier analysis of about 600 of the donors excluded roughly 17 rarely observed V segments, including chromosome 9 orphons, because counts were too low. In a later genetic analysis, a missense DCLRE1C variant was associated with V-gene and J-gene trimming of TCR beta chains, and the association was replicated in an independent cohort. The study listed over 150 TCR beta chains as associated with cytomegalovirus. In a later analysis, HLA-associated TCR beta chains were found to be more clonally expanded and to have lower generation probabilities than equally common non-associated chains. A later analysis found that TCR association rates varied across HLA loci, with DRB1 alleles showing the most associated TCRs and HLA-C alleles the fewest. An earlier analysis of approximately 590 of the donors showed that most TCR beta V segments appeared in productive rearrangements either about 87% or about 30% of the time, which broadly matched IMGT annotations. Linkage disequilibrium might explain the correlated functional status among segregating V segments, but an unknown experimental factor could not be excluded. When HLA alleles, especially DR and DQ, strongly co-occurred, attributing TCR associations to individual alleles was difficult. The only immune exposure information available for the cohort was CMV serostatus. In a later analysis, several top co-occurrence clusters were reported to appear linked to parvovirus B19, influenza, CMV and Epstein-Barr virus. A later genetic analysis reported fewer N-insertions in productive TCRs among donors in an Asian-associated ancestry cluster than the roughly 620-donor mean. Because HLA typing was missing for some donors at each locus, association tests included only the typed subset. According to the authors, the approach could potentially be generalized to other disease states and immunological phenotypes. Across donors, most TCR sequences were observed very rarely, whereas some public TCRs were present in many individuals. Most CMV-associated TCR beta chains appeared to be HLA-restricted in a later analysis, and the HLA associations seemed to be driven largely by CMV exposure. Roughly uniform sequencing depth across donors was assumed in presence/absence analyses, although this assumption may not hold. At a false discovery rate of 0.05, a later analysis linked fewer than 20,000 TCR beta sequences to specific HLA alleles. A further reported finding was that TCR beta sequences accurately predicted the HLA-A and HLA-B alleles for most subjects in the first cohort. In this cohort, only TCR beta chains were sequenced, and detectable features were limited by the absence of alpha or paired-chain data. A cluster of highly shared sequence variants was judged likely to be a technical artifact of the sequencing pipeline. Some IMGT-functional V segments, including TRBV6-2 and TRBV6-3, could not be distinguished by the 87-base-pair reads and were therefore excluded. Three of the identified cytomegalovirus-associated TCR beta chains were confirmed in vitro to be specific for cytomegalovirus antigens.

To prepare the library, the immunoSEQ multiplex PCR assay was applied. For the multiplex PCR, a mixture combining 60 forward primers for TCR Vbeta segments and 13 reverse primers for TCR Jbeta segments was used. A multiplex PCR assay on genomic DNA amplified the CDR3 region of rearranged TCR beta genes. Amplified TCR beta libraries were sequenced as 87-base-pair reads on the Illumina HiSeq System. Processing in the source paper ran as follows. A later analysis counted tens of millions of unique TCR beta chains across the 640 or so repertoires, and some 11 million of these chains were shared by at least two donors. Raw reads were error-corrected and collapsed into unique sequences by a nearest-neighbor algorithm in which closely related sequences were merged to remove PCR and sequencing errors. Alignment of CDR3 sequences to IMGT reference sequences was used to assign V, D and J gene segments. For a sequence to be retained, a match of at least six nucleotides was required to both a V gene segment and a J gene segment. A rearrangement was called productive if the CDR3 had no stop codons and remained in frame with V and J, and every other rearrangement was called non-productive. Following IMGT convention, CDR3 was defined as the stretch from the second conserved V-encoded cysteine up to the conserved J-encoded phenylalanine. Sequences without an unambiguous match to a single V gene segment were excluded from the earlier analysis of about 630 of the donors. An earlier analysis of roughly 590 of the donors called V segments functional above 56.7% productive rearrangements and segregating when the between-donor standard deviation exceeded 5%. A statistical classification framework was developed to diagnose cytomegalovirus status using the catalog of TCR beta chain sequences. In a later analysis, TCR nucleotide sequences were compared against IMGT/GENE-DB human TR gene sequences so that V and J genes could be assigned. A later analysis assigned CDR3 sequences and most-parsimonious VDJ recombination scenarios with the TCRdist pipeline. In a later analysis, every TCR beta chain was defined by the combination of its CDR3 amino acid sequence and its V-gene family, and reads without a unique V-gene family were dropped. To address suspected cross-contamination and a sequencing artifact, a later analysis removed some 620 highly shared, low-generation-probability nucleotide sequences. In a later analysis, a clonal expansion index for each public chain was calculated from normalized within-repertoire ranks of inferred template counts. Generation probabilities in a later analysis came from a VDJ recombination model fitted to out-of-frame rearrangements, and those results were checked against IGoR. A later analysis scored TCR-TCR, TCR-HLA and TCR-CMV co-occurrence with hypergeometric tests, applying a repertoire-size bias correction to TCR pairs. A later analysis estimated false discovery rates by permuting HLA or CMV assignments 20 times. A later analysis grouped co-occurring TCRs with DBSCAN, adding TCRdist sequence similarity when clustering within HLA-allele-positive subsets. For co-occurrence clustering, repertoires with fewer than 30,000 or more than 120,000 public chains were excluded, along with several repertoires with anomalous nucleotide sharing. Entries here come from immuneACCESS through TCRdb and include only in-frame sequences with V and J called. Some clones fail to appear in such tables; in the studies checked, an unresolved V gene covers under half of the shortfall, and the cause of the remainder is unknown. D and trimming were read from the DNA, whereas the V and J calls and clone size are those reported in that table. This sample comprises 93,000 or so clones, 60% to 80% of them detected only once. Together, the top ten hold less than 5% of the sample.

The CDR3 numbers 15 residues from cysteine through phenylalanine. Just the 45-base CDR3 DNA is kept, in frame starting at base 1. The germline V gene provides CDR1 MGHRA and CDR2 YSYEKL. This clone came up once. No antigen is known for it. No base quality values were provided; no much bigger clone lies one nucleotide off. The cohort was made up of 666 healthy bone marrow donors. At the time of sampling, every cohort member was nominally healthy, though immune exposures that went unrecorded were likely present. The donor was CMV seropositive and belonged to the group of about 290 seropositive cohort members. A peripheral blood sample was collected from each donor, and TCR beta sequencing was performed on peripheral blood mononuclear cells. The Qiagen DNeasy Blood Extraction Kit was used to extract genomic DNA from the blood cell samples.

This clonotype was obtained from a man in his forties or fifties in good health and CMV-seropositive. The chain joins TRBV4-1 to TRBJ2-5; TRBD2 might be the D gene, on 6 matching bases. The tail of the sequence fits TRBJ2-7 better, so the J call may be wrong. The sample was PBMCs. The nucleotide sequence reads as follows: TGCGCCAGCAGCCCGTTTGGGGGAGGAGCCTACGAGCAGTACTTC. It codes for CASSPFGGGAYEQYF.